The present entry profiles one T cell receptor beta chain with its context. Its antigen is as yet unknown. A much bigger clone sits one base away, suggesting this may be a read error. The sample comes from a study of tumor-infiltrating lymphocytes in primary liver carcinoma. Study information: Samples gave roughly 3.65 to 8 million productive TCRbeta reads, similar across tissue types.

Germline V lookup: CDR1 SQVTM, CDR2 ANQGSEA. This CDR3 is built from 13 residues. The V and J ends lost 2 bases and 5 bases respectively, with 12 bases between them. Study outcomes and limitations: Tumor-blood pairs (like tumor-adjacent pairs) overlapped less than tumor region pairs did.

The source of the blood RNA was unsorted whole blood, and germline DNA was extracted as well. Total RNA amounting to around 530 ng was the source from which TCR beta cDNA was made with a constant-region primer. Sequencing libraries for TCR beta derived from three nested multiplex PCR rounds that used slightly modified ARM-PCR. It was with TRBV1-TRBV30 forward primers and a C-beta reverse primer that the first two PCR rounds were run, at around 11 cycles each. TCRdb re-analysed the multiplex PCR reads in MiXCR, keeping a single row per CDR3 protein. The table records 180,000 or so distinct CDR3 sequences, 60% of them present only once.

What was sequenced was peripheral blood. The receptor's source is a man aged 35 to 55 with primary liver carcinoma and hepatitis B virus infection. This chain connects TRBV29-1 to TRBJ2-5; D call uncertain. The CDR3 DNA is TGCAGCGTTGAAAGGAGCGATGGGGAGACCCAGTACTTC. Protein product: CSVERSDGETQYF.